A selection of T cell receptor beta chains follows, all from one sample in a study of blood T cell repertoires in COVID-19. Here immunoSEQ multiplex PCR was the method, and the copy in TCRdb shows in-frame clones only, minus some. The sample lists around 26,000 clones; approximately 90% were seen once. Sequencing was carried out using peripheral blood. The source is a human donor in a cohort sampled during active COVID-19. Each CDR3 is given with its conserved first and last residue. D genes are given only for firm matches. Only part of the rows carry a size: once, few, many, or a class if the clone is expanded.

v_call,j_call,d_call,clone_size,cdr3_aa,cdr3_nt
TRBV9,TRBJ2-7,TRBD1,NA,CASSPRTGGLRTSVGEQYF,TGTGCCAGCAGCCCGCGGACAGGGGGCCTGCGGACTTCAGTCGGCGAGCAGTACTTC
TRBV6-6,TRBJ1-1,NA,NA,CASSFGQTEAFF,TGTGCCAGCAGCTTCGGACAGACTGAAGCTTTCTTT
TRBV5-6,TRBJ1-5,TRBD1,NA,CASSMTGVNQPQHF,TGTGCCAGCAGCATGACAGGGGTCAATCAGCCCCAGCATTTT
TRBV11-2,TRBJ1-6,NA,once,CASSYPGRRSSYNSPLHF,TGTGCCAGCAGCTACCCCGGCCGGAGGAGCTCCTATAATTCACCCCTCCACTTT
TRBV27,TRBJ1-5,NA,NA,CASSPNQRAGNQPQHF,TGTGCCAGCAGTCCAAACCAGAGAGCGGGGAATCAGCCCCAGCATTTT
TRBV9,TRBJ2-7,TRBD2,few,CASSVAAGLGEYYEQYF,TGTGCCAGCAGCGTAGCCGCGGGACTAGGAGAATACTACGAGCAGTACTTC
TRBV6-4,TRBJ2-1,NA,NA,CASKPQEGSYNEQFF,TGTGCCAGCAAACCCCAGGAGGGATCCTACAATGAGCAGTTCTTC
TRBV10-1,TRBJ2-7,TRBD1,NA,CASGPGQSYEQYF,TGCGCCAGCGGACCGGGACAGTCCTACGAGCAGTACTTC
TRBV9,TRBJ2-1,TRBD1,NA,CASSPRDRELGEQFF,TGTGCCAGCAGCCCACGGGACAGGGAATTGGGAGAGCAGTTCTTC
TRBV11-3,TRBJ2-3,TRBD2,NA,CASSLSLAGVGNTQYF,TGTGCCAGCAGCTTATCACTAGCGGGAGTTGGCAATACGCAGTATTTT
TRBV4-3,TRBJ2-2,TRBD1,NA,CASSQGYGTGWTGELFF,TGCGCCAGCAGCCAAGGTTACGGGACAGGGTGGACCGGGGAGCTGTTTTTT
TRBV5-4,TRBJ2-5,NA,NA,CASGAVQETQYF,TGTGCCAGCGGAGCGGTACAAGAGACCCAGTACTTC
TRBV7-9,TRBJ2-3,NA,NA,CASSLDQGGTDTQYF,TGTGCCAGCAGCTTAGACCAGGGTGGCACAGATACGCAGTATTTT
TRBV24-1,TRBJ2-5,TRBD2,once,CATSDFSLAGGLEETQYF,TGTGCCACCAGTGATTTCTCCCTAGCGGGAGGTCTTGAAGAGACCCAGTACTTC
TRBV19,TRBJ1-1,TRBD1,NA,CASSIDRGLTETEAFF,TGTGCCAGTAGTATTGACAGGGGGCTTACCGAGACTGAAGCTTTCTTT
TRBV7-3,TRBJ2-7,TRBD1,NA,CASSLTGDRDGYEQYF,TGTGCCAGCAGCTTAACGGGTGACAGGGACGGGTACGAGCAGTACTTC
TRBV18,TRBJ1-2,TRBD1,NA,CASSPDRGNYGYTF,TGTGCCAGCTCGCCGGACAGGGGGAACTATGGCTACACCTTC
TRBV19,TRBJ2-7,TRBD2,NA,CASSIRLAGPYEQYF,TGTGCCAGTAGTATTAGGCTAGCGGGGCCCTACGAGCAGTACTTC
TRBV2,TRBJ2-6,TRBD1,NA,CASRDRSSGANVLTF,TGTGCCAGCCGGGACAGGAGCTCTGGGGCCAACGTCCTGACTTTC
TRBV6-5,TRBJ1-2,NA,NA,CASSYRENYGYTF,TGTGCCAGCAGTTACCGGGAGAACTATGGCTACACCTTC
TRBV3-1/TRBV3-2,TRBJ1-5,NA,once,CASSQNSRSSQHF,TGTGCCAGCAGCCAAAACTCGCGGTCGTCGCAGCATTTT
TRBV5-4,TRBJ1-2,TRBD1,NA,CASSLDPGTDHGYTF,TGTGCCAGCAGCTTGGACCCCGGGACAGACCATGGCTACACCTTC
TRBV4-3,TRBJ2-1,TRBD1,NA,CASSQADPGQGAYEQFF,TGCGCCAGCAGCCAAGCCGACCCCGGACAGGGGGCATATGAGCAGTTCTTC
TRBV9,TRBJ1-3,TRBD1,NA,CASSLGTGGSGNTIYF,TGTGCCAGCAGCCTTGGGACAGGGGGCTCTGGAAACACCATATATTTT
TRBV28,TRBJ1-5,NA,NA,CAAGLPGSNQPQHF,TGTGCCGCCGGACTGCCCGGTAGCAATCAGCCCCAGCATTTT
TRBV6-2/TRBV6-3,TRBJ2-5,TRBD2,NA,CASSRPRGAGETQYF,TGTGCCAGCAGTCGCCCGCGGGGGGCAGGGGAGACCCAGTACTTC
TRBV27,TRBJ1-5,NA,NA,CASSFSGPNQPQHF,TGTGCCAGCAGTTTTTCAGGCCCCAATCAGCCCCAGCATTTT
TRBV19,TRBJ1-5,NA,once,CASSNEGGDQPQHF,TGTGCCAGTAGCAACGAGGGAGGGGATCAGCCCCAGCATTTT
TRBV29-1,TRBJ2-5,NA,NA,CSVRRRAEETQYF,TGCAGCGTTCGTAGGCGGGCCGAGGAGACCCAGTACTTC
TRBV30,TRBJ1-2,NA,NA,CAWSAGVGYTF,TGTGCCTGGAGCGCGGGGGTTGGCTACACCTTC
TRBV5-5,TRBJ2-2,TRBD2,NA,CASSPGGYTGELFF,TGTGCCAGCAGCCCGGGGGGTTACACCGGGGAGCTGTTTTTT